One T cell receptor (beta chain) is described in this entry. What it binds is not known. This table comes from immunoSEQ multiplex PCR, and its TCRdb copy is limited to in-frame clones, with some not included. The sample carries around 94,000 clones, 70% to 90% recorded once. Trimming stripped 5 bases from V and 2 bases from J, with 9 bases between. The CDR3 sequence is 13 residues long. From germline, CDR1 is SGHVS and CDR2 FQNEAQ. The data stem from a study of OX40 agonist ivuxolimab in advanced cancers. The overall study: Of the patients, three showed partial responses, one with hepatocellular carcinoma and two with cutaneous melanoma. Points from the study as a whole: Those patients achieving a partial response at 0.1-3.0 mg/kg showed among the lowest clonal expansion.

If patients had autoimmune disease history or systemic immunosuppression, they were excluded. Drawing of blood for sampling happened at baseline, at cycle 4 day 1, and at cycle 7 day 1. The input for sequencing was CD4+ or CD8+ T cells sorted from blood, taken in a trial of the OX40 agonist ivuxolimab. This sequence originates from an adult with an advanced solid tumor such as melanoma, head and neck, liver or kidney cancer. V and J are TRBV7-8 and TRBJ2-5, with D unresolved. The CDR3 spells CASSPPRQETQYF. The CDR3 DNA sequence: TGTGCCAGCAGCCCCCCACGGCAAGAGACCCAGTACTTC.